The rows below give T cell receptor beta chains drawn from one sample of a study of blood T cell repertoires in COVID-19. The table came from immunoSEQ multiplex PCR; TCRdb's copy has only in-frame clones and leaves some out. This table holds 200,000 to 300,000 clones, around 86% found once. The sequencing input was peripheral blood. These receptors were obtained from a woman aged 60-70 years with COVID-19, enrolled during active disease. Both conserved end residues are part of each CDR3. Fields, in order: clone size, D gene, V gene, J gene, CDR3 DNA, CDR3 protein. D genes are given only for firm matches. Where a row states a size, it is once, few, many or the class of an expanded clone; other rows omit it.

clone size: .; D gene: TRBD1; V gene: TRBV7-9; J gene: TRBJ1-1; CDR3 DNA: TGTGCCAGCAGTTACCACAGGGGCATGAACACTGAAGCTTTCTTT; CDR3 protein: CASSYHRGMNTEAFF
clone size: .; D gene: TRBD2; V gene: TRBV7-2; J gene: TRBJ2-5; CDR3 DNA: TGTGCCAGCAGCTCCGGGACTAGGGGACAAGAGACCCAGTACTTC; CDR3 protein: CASSSGTRGQETQYF
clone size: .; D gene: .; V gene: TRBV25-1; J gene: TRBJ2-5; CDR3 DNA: TGTGCCAGCAGTGATCCCCCCGTCCAAGAGACCCAGTACTTC; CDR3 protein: CASSDPPVQETQYF
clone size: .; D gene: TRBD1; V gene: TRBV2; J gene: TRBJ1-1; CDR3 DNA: TGTGCCAGCAGTGAAGATTTCGGGGACAGGGGGGTCTTGGCTGAAGCTTTCTTT; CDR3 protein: CASSEDFGDRGVLAEAFF
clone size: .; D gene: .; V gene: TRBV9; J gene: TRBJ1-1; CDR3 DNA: TGTGCCAGCAGCCCCCGGGGTATTTCTACTGAAGCTTTCTTT; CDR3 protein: CASSPRGISTEAFF
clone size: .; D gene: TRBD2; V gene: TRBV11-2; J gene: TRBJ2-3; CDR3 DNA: TGTGCCAGCAGCTTTAGGCGGGGGTCCGTCGATACGCAGTATTTT; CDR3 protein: CASSFRRGSVDTQYF
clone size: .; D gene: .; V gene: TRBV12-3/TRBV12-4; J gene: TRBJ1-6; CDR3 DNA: TGTGCCAGCAGCTCCGGGGGGGCACCCCTCCACTTT; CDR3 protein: CASSSGGAPLHF
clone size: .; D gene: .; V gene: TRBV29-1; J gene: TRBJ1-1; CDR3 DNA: TGCAGCGTTGAAGTCGACAGGTTGAACACTGAAGCTTTCTTT; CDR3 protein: CSVEVDRLNTEAFF
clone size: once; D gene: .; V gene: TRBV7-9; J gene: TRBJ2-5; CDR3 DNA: TGTGCCAGCAGCTTGAGTAGCGGAAACCAAGAGACCCAGTACTTC; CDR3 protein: CASSLSSGNQETQYF
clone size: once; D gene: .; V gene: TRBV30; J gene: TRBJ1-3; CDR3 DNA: TGTGCCTGGAGTGGCAGTCTTTACTCTGGAAACACCATATATTTT; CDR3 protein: CAWSGSLYSGNTIYF
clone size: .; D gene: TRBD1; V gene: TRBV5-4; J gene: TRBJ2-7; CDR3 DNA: TGTGCCAGCAGCCCACCCAGGGGGTTAGGAGGCGAGCAGTACTTC; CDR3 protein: CASSPPRGLGGEQYF
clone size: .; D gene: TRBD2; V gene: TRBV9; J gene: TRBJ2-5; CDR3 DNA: TGTGCCAGCAGCGACGAGGGGATGGGGGGACTAAGTGGAGAGACCCAGTACTTC; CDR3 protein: CASSDEGMGGLSGETQYF
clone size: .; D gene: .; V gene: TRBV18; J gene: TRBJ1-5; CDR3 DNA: TGTGCCAGCTCTTCGGGGAGATATAGCAATCAGCCCCAGCATTTT; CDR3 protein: CASSSGRYSNQPQHF
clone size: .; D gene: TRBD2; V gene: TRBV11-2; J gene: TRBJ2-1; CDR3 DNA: TGTGCCAGCACAACGCGGGCGGGGGACAATGAGCAGTTCTTC; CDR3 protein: CASTTRAGDNEQFF
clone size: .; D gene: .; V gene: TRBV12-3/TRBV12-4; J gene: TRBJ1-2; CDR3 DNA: TGTGCCAGCAGTCCTACCGAGATCTATGGCTACACCTTC; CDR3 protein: CASSPTEIYGYTF
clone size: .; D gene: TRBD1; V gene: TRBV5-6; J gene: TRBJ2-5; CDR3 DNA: TGTGCCAGCAGCGTCTCGACGGGACAGGGGATAGTGCGCGAGACCCAGTACTTC; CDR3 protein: CASSVSTGQGIVRETQYF
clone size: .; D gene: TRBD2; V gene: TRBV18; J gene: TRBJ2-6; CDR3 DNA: TGTGCCAGCTCACCTACGGCGGGAGGCCCCTCTGGGGCCAACGTCCTGACTTTC; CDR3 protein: CASSPTAGGPSGANVLTF
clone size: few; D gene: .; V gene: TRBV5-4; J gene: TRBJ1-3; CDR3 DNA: TGTGCCAGCAGCTGGCTCTCTGGAAACACCATATATTTT; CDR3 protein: CASSWLSGNTIYF